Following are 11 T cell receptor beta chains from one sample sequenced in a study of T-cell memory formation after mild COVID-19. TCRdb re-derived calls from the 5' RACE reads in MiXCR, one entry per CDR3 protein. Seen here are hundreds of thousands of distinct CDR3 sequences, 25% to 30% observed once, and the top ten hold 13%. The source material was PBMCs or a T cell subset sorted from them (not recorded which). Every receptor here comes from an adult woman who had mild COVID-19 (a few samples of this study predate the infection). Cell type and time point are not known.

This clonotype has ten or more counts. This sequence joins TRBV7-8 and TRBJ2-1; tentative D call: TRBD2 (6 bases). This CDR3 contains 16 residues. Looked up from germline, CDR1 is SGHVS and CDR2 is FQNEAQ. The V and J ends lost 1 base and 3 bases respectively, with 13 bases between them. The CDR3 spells CASSLGVLADYNEQFF. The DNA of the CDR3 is TGTGCCAGCAGCTTAGGGGTATTAGCGGACTACAATGAGCAGTTCTTC.

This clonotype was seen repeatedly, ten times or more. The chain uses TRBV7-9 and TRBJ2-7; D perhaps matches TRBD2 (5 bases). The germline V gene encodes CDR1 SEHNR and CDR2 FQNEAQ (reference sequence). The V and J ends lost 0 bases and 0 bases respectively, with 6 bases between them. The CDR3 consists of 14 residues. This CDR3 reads CASSLAGSSYEQYF. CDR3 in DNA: TGTGCCAGCAGCTTAGCGGGGAGCTCCTACGAGCAGTACTTC.

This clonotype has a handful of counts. CDR3 sequence: CATSEANTEAFF. The CDR3, as DNA: TGTGCCACCAGTGAGGCTAACACTGAAGCTTTCTTT. The gene calls are TRBV24-1 and TRBJ1-1; D gene uncertain. Germline assignment: CDR1 KGHDR and CDR2 SFDVKD. With 4 bases removed from V and 2 bases from J, the gap between germline ends came to 4 bases. The CDR3 sequence is 12 residues long.

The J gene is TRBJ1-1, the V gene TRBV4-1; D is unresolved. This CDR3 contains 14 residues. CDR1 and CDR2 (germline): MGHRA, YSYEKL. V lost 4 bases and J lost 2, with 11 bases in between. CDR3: CASSLSLVNTEAFF. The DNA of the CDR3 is TGCGCCAGCAGCCTATCTCTGGTAAACACTGAAGCTTTCTTT.

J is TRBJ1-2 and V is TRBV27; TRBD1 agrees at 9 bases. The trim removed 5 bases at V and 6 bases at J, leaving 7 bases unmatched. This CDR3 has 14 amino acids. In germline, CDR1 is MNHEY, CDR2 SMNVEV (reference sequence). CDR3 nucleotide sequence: TGTGCCAGCAGTCGCAAACAGGGGGCAAATGGCTACACCTTC. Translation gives CASSRKQGANGYTF.

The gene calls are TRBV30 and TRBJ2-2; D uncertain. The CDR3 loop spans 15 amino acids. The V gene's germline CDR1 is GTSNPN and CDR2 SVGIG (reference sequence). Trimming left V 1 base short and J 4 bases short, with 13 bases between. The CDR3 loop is CAWSAPYTSTGELFF. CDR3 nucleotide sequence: TGTGCCTGGAGTGCACCCTACACGAGCACCGGGGAGCTGTTTTTT.

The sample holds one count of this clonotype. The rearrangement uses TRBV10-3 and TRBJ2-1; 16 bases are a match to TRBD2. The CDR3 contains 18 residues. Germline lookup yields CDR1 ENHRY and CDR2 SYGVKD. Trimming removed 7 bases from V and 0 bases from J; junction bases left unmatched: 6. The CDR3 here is CAINPGLAGGSSYNEQFF. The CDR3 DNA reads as TGTGCCATCAACCCGGGACTAGCGGGGGGGAGCTCCTACAATGAGCAGTTCTTC.

The DNA for the CDR3 is TGCGCCAGCAGCTTGTTATCCTCTCACGAGCAGTACTTC. Its translation is CASSLLSSHEQYF. The V call is TRBV5-1, the J call TRBJ2-7; D not certain. The germline V and J ends were trimmed by 1 base and 5 bases, with 10 bases remaining between them. Germline CDR1 reads SGHRS; CDR2 reads YFSETQ. There are 13 residues in the CDR3.

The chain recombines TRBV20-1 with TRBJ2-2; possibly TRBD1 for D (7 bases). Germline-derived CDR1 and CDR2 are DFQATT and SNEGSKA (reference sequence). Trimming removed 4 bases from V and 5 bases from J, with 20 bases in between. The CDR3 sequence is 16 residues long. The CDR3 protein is CSATKRRQGGTGELFF. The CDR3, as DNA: TGCAGTGCTACTAAACGTAGACAGGGAGGAACCGGGGAGCTGTTTTTT.

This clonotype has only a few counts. Here the CDR3 reads CASSHPLTGEAFF. CDR3 DNA sequence: TGCGCCAGCAGCCACCCCTTGACAGGAGAAGCTTTCTTT. V usage is TRBV4-3 and J usage is TRBJ1-1; maybe TRBD1 (6 bases). This CDR3 contains 13 residues. CDR1 and CDR2 (germline): LGHNA, YSLEER. Deletions cut 3 bases from V and 8 bases from J, with 13 bases between.

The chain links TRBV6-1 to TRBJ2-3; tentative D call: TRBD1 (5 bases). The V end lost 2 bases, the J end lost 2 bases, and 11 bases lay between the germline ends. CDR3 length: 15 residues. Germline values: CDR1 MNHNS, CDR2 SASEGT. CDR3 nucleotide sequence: TGTGCCAGCAGTGAACCCGGCAGGGCCACAGATACGCAGTATTTT. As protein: CASSEPGRATDTQYF.